The T cell receptor beta chain under discussion was sequenced for a study of beta chain features in type 1 diabetes. Background on the study: All samples together contributed 100 million to 120 million sorted cells for examination. Study outcomes and limitations: TCRB CDR3s from Type 1 diabetes patients were moderately but significantly shorter in all four CD4+ subsets. There was no resolution here of whether HLA type influences TCRB rearrangement. Fewer junction insertions and more nucleotide deletions appeared in type 1 diabetes patients.

This CDR3 comprises 13 residues. Looked up from germline, CDR1 is GTSNPN and CDR2 is SVGIG (reference sequence). The table lists this clone with a few counts. Its antigen is unidentified. At one end the junction does not follow the germline gene, possibly because of a read error. The sequenced template was cDNA made from the entire isolated RNA. Naive, central memory and regulatory T cell samples averaged about 3.5 million reads. The table came from immunoSEQ multiplex PCR; TCRdb's copy has only in-frame clones and leaves some out. The sample comprises 600,000 to 750,000 clones, roughly 12% of which are singletons, and about 0.11% rests with the top ten.

The receptor's source is a man under 40 with type 1 diabetes. Sequencing input: naive CD4+ T cells from blood. This rearrangement joins TRBV30 to TRBJ1-4; perhaps TRBD1 as D (6 bases). The CDR3 DNA sequence: TGTGCCTGGAAGGGGGTGCCTAATGAAAAACTGGTTTTT. It specifies CAWKGVPNEKLVF.